These T cell receptor beta chains were read from a single sample in a study of early T cells in non-severe SARS-CoV-2 infection. MiXCR, applied by TCRdb to the 5' RACE reads, yields one record per CDR3 protein. The sample includes tens of thousands of distinct CDR3 sequences, roughly a tenth seen only once; the top ten take around 7.3%. The material sequenced was whole blood, taken at baseline. The receptors derive from an adult who was a healthcare worker with PCR-confirmed SARS-CoV-2 infection or an uninfected control (not recorded which). Each CDR3 is given with its conserved first and last residue. D genes are given only for firm matches. Expanded clones are given a class, and other clones once, few, many or no size at all.

v_gene: TRBV7-8
abundance: NA
d_gene: NA
j_gene: TRBJ2-2
CDR3aa: CASSPNSNTGELFF
CDR3nt: TGTGCCAGCAGCCCTAACTCGAACACCGGGGAGCTGTTTTTT

v_gene: TRBV9
abundance: NA
d_gene: TRBD1
j_gene: TRBJ1-2
CDR3aa: CASSPDRGPYYGYTF
CDR3nt: TGTGCCAGCAGCCCAGACAGGGGACCCTACTATGGCTACACCTTC

v_gene: TRBV20-1
abundance: once
d_gene: NA
j_gene: TRBJ1-4
CDR3aa: CSASDVGSYNEKLFF
CDR3nt: TGCAGTGCTAGTGATGTGGGGTCCTATAATGAAAAACTGTTTTTT

v_gene: TRBV3-1
abundance: few
d_gene: NA
j_gene: TRBJ1-5
CDR3aa: CASTGGRPVAQPQHF
CDR3nt: TGTGCCTCGACTGGGGGTCGGCCCGTGGCGCAGCCCCAGCATTTT

v_gene: TRBV29-1
abundance: NA
d_gene: NA
j_gene: TRBJ1-4
CDR3aa: CSFLAGSSEKLFF
CDR3nt: TGCAGCTTTTTGGCAGGATCGAGTGAAAAACTGTTTTTT

v_gene: TRBV6-5
abundance: NA
d_gene: NA
j_gene: TRBJ2-3
CDR3aa: CASRPRLNPRTDTQYF
CDR3nt: TGTGCCAGCAGACCCCGACTAAATCCGCGCACAGATACGCAGTATTTT

v_gene: TRBV7-8
abundance: NA
d_gene: NA
j_gene: TRBJ2-7
CDR3aa: CASSLALRGEQYF
CDR3nt: TGTGCCAGCAGCTTAGCCCTTAGGGGGGAGCAGTACTTC

v_gene: TRBV12-5
abundance: many
d_gene: NA
j_gene: TRBJ2-7
CDR3aa: CASGLVPGSLYEQYF
CDR3nt: TGTGCTAGTGGTTTGGTACCTGGGAGTCTCTACGAGCAGTACTTC

v_gene: TRBV19
abundance: few
d_gene: NA
j_gene: TRBJ1-4
CDR3aa: CASSIPAGATNEKLFF
CDR3nt: TGTGCCAGTAGTATTCCGGCGGGGGCAACTAATGAAAAACTGTTTTTT

v_gene: TRBV12-3/TRBV12-4
abundance: NA
d_gene: TRBD2
j_gene: TRBJ2-3
CDR3aa: CASDPSGLPSTDTQYF
CDR3nt: TGTGCCAGCGATCCTTCGGGACTACCTAGCACAGATACGCAGTATTTT

v_gene: TRBV7-2
abundance: NA
d_gene: NA
j_gene: TRBJ2-3
CDR3aa: CASSLEDRASDTQYF
CDR3nt: TGTGCCAGCAGTCTCGAGGACCGTGCCTCAGATACGCAGTATTTT

v_gene: TRBV5-1
abundance: NA
d_gene: TRBD2
j_gene: TRBJ2-7
CDR3aa: CASSLSGGQTEQYF
CDR3nt: TGCGCCAGCAGCTTGTCGGGGGGGCAAACCGAGCAGTACTTC

v_gene: TRBV5-1
abundance: few
d_gene: NA
j_gene: TRBJ2-1
CDR3aa: CASSRGGDEQFF
CDR3nt: TGCGCCAGCAGTCGCGGAGGGGATGAGCAGTTCTTC

v_gene: TRBV5-5
abundance: few
d_gene: TRBD1
j_gene: TRBJ1-1
CDR3aa: CASSFRTGGRTEAFF
CDR3nt: TGTGCCAGCAGCTTCCGGACAGGGGGCCGGACTGAAGCTTTCTTT

v_gene: TRBV7-3
abundance: NA
d_gene: NA
j_gene: TRBJ2-6
CDR3aa: CASSSQPGGANVLTF
CDR3nt: TGTGCCAGCAGCTCCCAACCGGGTGGGGCCAACGTCCTGACTTTC

v_gene: TRBV15
abundance: NA
d_gene: NA
j_gene: TRBJ1-3
CDR3aa: CATSRDPAGGNTIYF
CDR3nt: TGTGCCACCAGCAGAGATCCCGCCGGGGGAAACACCATATATTTT

v_gene: TRBV20-1
abundance: NA
d_gene: NA
j_gene: TRBJ2-1
CDR3aa: CSASIPTMLNEQFF
CDR3nt: TGCAGTGCTAGTATCCCGACAATGCTCAATGAGCAGTTCTTC

v_gene: TRBV6-2/TRBV6-3
abundance: many
d_gene: TRBD1
j_gene: TRBJ1-5
CDR3aa: CASSEPWDRSFYSNQPQHF
CDR3nt: TGTGCCAGCAGTGAGCCGTGGGACAGATCTTTTTATAGCAATCAGCCCCAGCATTTT

v_gene: TRBV28
abundance: NA
d_gene: NA
j_gene: TRBJ2-7
CDR3aa: CASSPTRPEQYF
CDR3nt: TGTGCCAGCAGCCCCACTAGACCCGAGCAGTACTTC

v_gene: TRBV2
abundance: NA
d_gene: TRBD1
j_gene: TRBJ2-3
CDR3aa: CASSLQGAASDTQYF
CDR3nt: TGTGCCAGCAGTTTACAGGGGGCAGCGTCAGATACGCAGTATTTT

v_gene: TRBV30
abundance: NA
d_gene: NA
j_gene: TRBJ2-3
CDR3aa: CAWRETSRGSTQYF
CDR3nt: TGTGCCTGGAGGGAGACTAGTCGGGGAAGTACGCAGTATTTT

v_gene: TRBV7-9
abundance: NA
d_gene: NA
j_gene: TRBJ2-5
CDR3aa: CASSFGLGRETQYF
CDR3nt: TGTGCCAGCAGCTTCGGACTGGGTCGGGAGACCCAGTACTTC